Sample share makes the clone carrying this TCR beta chain medium-sized. Its antigen remains unknown. The V end was cut by 5 bases, the J end by 1 base, with 11 bases between. The length of the CDR3 is 14 residues. Germline V lookup: CDR1 SEHNR, CDR2 FQNEAQ (reference sequence). These data originate in a study of CD4+ T cells in melanoma. Produced via immunoSEQ multiplex PCR; TCRdb's table is partial and in-frame only. The table includes over 45,000 clones, almost 70% detected once. Notes on the study in general: In melanoma, neoantigen-specific CD4+ T cells reportedly differed in differentiation state. A reported correlation linked neoantigen-specific CD4+ T cells to CD8+, macrophage and B cell function.

Sequenced input: tumor tissue. The rearrangement uses TRBV7-9 and TRBJ1-1, with D perhaps TRBD1 (6 bases). The clonotype comes from a human donor with melanoma. The CDR3 DNA reads TGTGCCAGCAGCCCTGGGGGCCCGAACACTGAAGCTTTCTTT. Translated: CASSPGGPNTEAFF.